One sample yielded the 10 T cell receptor beta chains listed below, sequenced in a study of T cell repertoires in cytomegalovirus infection. Antigens of these TCRs are unknown. MiXCR was run by TCRdb on the reads, yielding one entry per CDR3 protein. The sample includes 200,000 to 250,000 distinct CDR3 sequences, 30% to 45% of them seen just once. Sequenced here: CD8+ T cells from cultured PBMCs, sampled from culture after CMV antigen stimulation. The receptors here all came from a human donor in good health (CMV status not recorded). Some clones in this sample may be carry-over from other donors' samples.

This clonotype showed up just once. V usage is TRBV28 and J usage is TRBJ2-3; D remains unclear. V was trimmed by 2 bases and J by 2 bases, leaving 8 bases between them. In germline, CDR1 is MDHEN, CDR2 SYDVKM. The CDR3 runs to 14 residues. The CDR3 sequence: CASSLGRFTDTQYF. In DNA form, the CDR3 reads TGTGCCAGCAGTTTAGGCAGATTCACAGATACGCAGTATTTT. The full variable domain, in which reference TRBV28 and TRBJ2-3 provide the parts outside the CDR3, is DVKVTQSSRYLVKRTGEKVFLECVQDMDHENMFWYRQDPGLGLRLIYFSYDVKMKEKGDIPEGYSVSREKKERFSLILESASTNQTSMYLCASSLGRFTDTQYFGPGTRLTVL.

This chain connects TRBV11-2 to TRBJ2-3; D not resolved. This CDR3 has 13 residues. The V end was cut by 5 bases, the J end by 2 bases, with 8 bases between. Germline values: CDR1 SGHAT, CDR2 FQNNGV. CDR3 in amino acids: CASSRGYTDTQYF. The CDR3 DNA follows: TGTGCCAGCAGCCGTGGGTACACAGATACGCAGTATTTT.

The chain couples TRBV27 to TRBJ2-6, with D tentatively TRBD1 (6 bases). The germline V gene encodes CDR1 MNHEY and CDR2 SMNVEV (reference sequence). The CDR3 is made up of 17 amino acids. Trimming shortened V by 2 bases and J by 2 bases, and 13 bases separated the two germline ends. The DNA for the CDR3 is TGTGCCAGCAGTTTACGGGCAGGGGCACCTGGGGCCAACGTCCTGACTTTC. It encodes CASSLRAGAPGANVLTF.

This clonotype has only a few counts. V and J are TRBV7-9 and TRBJ2-3; unclear D gene. The V end lost 0 bases, the J end lost 6 bases, and 13 bases lay between the germline ends. This CDR3 is built from 15 residues. Germline CDR1 and CDR2: SEHNR and FQNEAQ (reference sequence). In nucleotides, the CDR3 is TGTGCCAGCAGCTTAGCTGGGTCGAATTGGGATACGCAGTATTTT. The encoded protein is CASSLAGSNWDTQYF.

V usage is TRBV7-3 and J usage is TRBJ2-3; D gene unclear. The ends were cut back, 2 bases at V and 7 bases at J, with 7 bases in the middle. The germline V gene has CDR1 SGHTA and CDR2 FQGTGA. The CDR3 has 12 residues. The CDR3 loop is CASSLDPHTQYF. CDR3 DNA: TGTGCCAGCAGCTTAGACCCCCATACGCAGTATTTT.

This chain joins TRBV27 and TRBJ2-7; 8 bases line up with TRBD1. The CDR3 spans 13 residues. From germline, CDR1 is MNHEY and CDR2 SMNVEV (reference sequence). V lost 3 bases and J lost 7; bases outside the gene matches: 5. The DNA of the CDR3 is TGTGCCAGCAGTTTGGCCAGGGGGCAAGAGCAGTACTTC. Translated, it gives CASSLARGQEQYF.

This clonotype was counted only a few times. One end of the junction varies from germline; a read error may be responsible. V is TRBV7-3 and J is TRBJ1-2, with 7 bases identical to TRBD1. The V gene's germline CDR1 is SGHTA and CDR2 FQGTGA. There are 15 residues in the CDR3. In DNA, the CDR3 is TGTGCCAGCAGCCTAACAGGGGTCGGCGCCTATGGCTACACCTTC. Protein sequence: CASSLTGVGAYGYTF.

A single count supports this clonotype. V and J are TRBV4-1 and TRBJ2-7; no clear D. Germline V gives CDR1 MGHRA, CDR2 YSYEKL. Trimming took off 0 bases at V and 5 bases at J, with 17 bases between the two ends. The length of the CDR3 is 16 residues. The DNA for the CDR3 is TGCGCCAGCAGCCAAGAGGGAATTTCCCTTCACCACGAGCAGTACTTC. It specifies CASSQEGISLHHEQYF.

This clonotype was seen a few times. This chain joins TRBV7-9 and TRBJ1-1, with TRBD1 identical over 8 bases. Per germline, CDR1 SEHNR and CDR2 FQNEAQ (reference sequence). V lost 5 bases, J lost 8 bases, and 7 bases stayed unmatched. The CDR3 spans 13 residues. The CDR3 DNA reads as TGTGCCAGCAGCCTGGACAGGGCGGGGGAAGCTTTCTTT. It encodes CASSLDRAGEAFF.

The sample holds a few counts of this clonotype. CDR3 protein: CASSTGLAGVTYEQYF. The CDR3 coding sequence is TGTGCCAGCAGCACCGGACTAGCGGGGGTGACCTACGAGCAGTACTTC. This rearrangement joins TRBV7-8 to TRBJ2-7, with 13 positions matching TRBD2. The CDR3 is 16 amino acids. CDR1 is SGHVS, CDR2 FQNEAQ, per germline. V dropped 5 bases and J dropped 2; count of bases not matched to a gene: 6.